This T cell receptor beta chain appears in the sequencing data of a study of cytomegalovirus exposure and HLA in healthy donors. Study-level findings and limits: It was likely that a cluster of highly shared sequence variants was a sequencing artifact. Later on, an analysis tied roughly 17,000 TCR beta sequences to HLA alleles at 0.05 false discovery rate. Reportedly, fewer N-insertions than the roughly 700-donor mean appeared in an Asian-associated ancestry cluster in a later analysis. It was reported that TCR beta sequences correctly inferred the HLA-A and HLA-B alleles for most subjects.

About this clone itself: The antigen is not known.

Trimming left V 2 bases short and J 1 base short, with 10 bases between. This CDR3 contains 15 residues. Germline CDR1 is MNHEY and CDR2 is SMNVEV (reference sequence). Primers for the PCR totalled 60 Vbeta and 13 Jbeta. Data came from immunoSEQ multiplex PCR; TCRdb stores just in-frame clones and leaves some out. The sample consists of fewer than 250,000 clones, more than 65% of them appearing once. Material for sequencing was PBMCs. The source is a woman aged 30 to 39 in good health and CMV-seropositive. The chain is built from TRBV27 and TRBJ2-3; TRBD2 might be the D (5 bases). The CDR3 DNA reads as TGTGCCAGCAGTTTACAGGAGGTCGGCACAGATACGCAGTATTTT. Translating it yields CASSLQEVGTDTQYF.